This T cell receptor beta chain was captured by sequencing in a study of beta chain features in type 1 diabetes. TCRB transcripts that were expressed got sequenced, as all of the isolated RNA had been reverse transcribed. TCRdb keeps only in-frame clones here, not all; method: immunoSEQ multiplex PCR. Counted here are fewer than 65,000 clones, about 55% occurring once; the ten biggest clones make up roughly 2.4%. V dropped 0 bases and J dropped 5 bases, with 14 bases sitting between them. Germline V gene lookup returns CDR1 LGHNA and CDR2 YSLEER. The CDR3 is 16 amino acids. The source of this sequence is a woman between 18 and 29 years old in good health. The chain has TRBV4-3 and TRBJ2-1, with a possible D match to TRBD2 (5 bases). The sample was Tregs from blood. DNA for the CDR3: TGCGCCAGCAGCCAAGATCTTGCTAGCCCGGACAATGAGCAGTTCTTC. It codes for CASSQDLASPDNEQFF.